This is a list of T cell receptor beta chains from one sample in a study of T cells expressing NK-cell markers. TCRdb processed the 5' RACE reads again and assigns one entry to each CDR3 protein, with no DNA. The sample includes about 390,000 distinct CDR3 sequences. Source material: blood T cells: a sorted CD56 or NKG2C T cell subset, CD4+ or CD8+ T cells, or bulk PBMC T cells (not recorded which). These TCRs come from a woman aged 45-59 years in good health. Each CDR3 is given with its conserved first and last residue. The order of the fields is CDR3 protein, V gene, J gene.

CDR3: CASRKTRERSPLHF; V: TRBV6-5; J: TRBJ1-6
CDR3: CASSVDQRVGGEKLFF; V: TRBV11-2; J: TRBJ1-4
CDR3: CARSRVTGAPDTQYF; V: TRBV2; J: TRBJ2-3
CDR3: CASSLEGEGLVGYTF; V: TRBV12-3/TRBV12-4; J: TRBJ1-2
CDR3: CASSNSGRAGETQYF; V: TRBV7-8; J: TRBJ2-5
CDR3: CSVDEGRRGEQYF; V: TRBV29-1; J: TRBJ2-7
CDR3: CASRPGLADQNEQFF; V: TRBV5-1; J: TRBJ2-1
CDR3: CAISESASGGGETQYF; V: TRBV10-3; J: TRBJ2-5
CDR3: CSVEVGLAENIQYF; V: TRBV29-1; J: TRBJ2-4
CDR3: CASSRLTPRGNTGELFF; V: TRBV5-1; J: TRBJ2-2
CDR3: CAISESTQNYEKLFF; V: TRBV10-3; J: TRBJ1-4
CDR3: CSARKTSGRDNEQFF; V: TRBV20-1; J: TRBJ2-1
CDR3: CSVERSGGELFF; V: TRBV20-1; J: TRBJ2-2
CDR3: CASSLLASGSIPTGELFF; V: TRBV7-6; J: TRBJ2-2
CDR3: CASTLRTGEYSPLHF; V: TRBV12-3/TRBV12-4; J: TRBJ1-6
CDR3: CASSITQGTQYF; V: TRBV5-1; J: TRBJ2-3
CDR3: CASSLFQGIGELFF; V: TRBV5-8; J: TRBJ2-2
CDR3: CASSPGGGSHEQYF; V: TRBV12-3/TRBV12-4; J: TRBJ2-7
CDR3: CASSRILNTEAFF; V: TRBV4-1; J: TRBJ1-1
CDR3: CAIRDTSVETQYF; V: TRBV10-3; J: TRBJ2-5
CDR3: CASSLAGTRGWNNEQFF; V: TRBV7-8; J: TRBJ2-1
CDR3: CASSFSPGADTQYF; V: TRBV5-6; J: TRBJ2-3
CDR3: CASSPQSPGLFF; V: TRBV27; J: TRBJ2-1
CDR3: CASSFTRGLGEQYF; V: TRBV13; J: TRBJ2-7
CDR3: CSASAPGQGSETQYF; V: TRBV20-1; J: TRBJ2-5
CDR3: CASSLVSGRDQETQYF; V: TRBV5-1; J: TRBJ2-5
CDR3: CATSDRSGTSTDTQYF; V: TRBV24-1; J: TRBJ2-3
CDR3: CATSDPLSVSYNEQFF; V: TRBV24-1; J: TRBJ2-1
CDR3: CASSKDRVIGEDTQYF; V: TRBV12-3/TRBV12-4; J: TRBJ2-3
CDR3: CATSLSGGNGELFF; V: TRBV24-1; J: TRBJ2-2
CDR3: CASHENIAGGTYNEQFF; V: TRBV5-1; J: TRBJ2-1
CDR3: CASSLGARKGTQYF; V: TRBV11-2; J: TRBJ2-5
CDR3: CASILGLGYGETQYF; V: TRBV2; J: TRBJ2-5
CDR3: CASSPSSGANVLTF; V: TRBV5-1; J: TRBJ2-6
CDR3: CSVAPSVQETQYF; V: TRBV29-1; J: TRBJ2-5
CDR3: CASRETGGHYEQYF; V: TRBV5-1; J: TRBJ2-7
CDR3: CSVVAALYEQYF; V: TRBV29-1; J: TRBJ2-7
CDR3: CASSFPRTNTQYF; V: TRBV12-3/TRBV12-4; J: TRBJ2-5
CDR3: CASRRTANQPQHF; V: TRBV27; J: TRBJ1-5
CDR3: CASTGLSAGANVLTF; V: TRBV6-5; J: TRBJ2-6
CDR3: CSAASGSKHGELFF; V: TRBV20-1; J: TRBJ2-2
CDR3: CAIRDPLKPGETQYF; V: TRBV10-3; J: TRBJ2-5
CDR3: CSARVPRGEQFF; V: TRBV20-1; J: TRBJ2-1
CDR3: CSARKTSGRADTQYF; V: TRBV20-1; J: TRBJ2-3
CDR3: CASSWDFSGGLPGEQYF; V: TRBV28; J: TRBJ2-7